This T cell receptor beta chain was found in a study of blood T cell repertoires in COVID-19. V was clipped by 5 bases and J by 0 bases, with 8 bases between them. The CDR3 has 13 residues. Germline V gene sequence: CDR1 PRHDT, CDR2 FYEKMQ (reference sequence). The protocol was immunoSEQ multiplex PCR, while the TCRdb copy is restricted to in-frame clones and leaves out a portion. The sample shows 200,000 to 250,000 clones, 90% of them seen only once. The chain uses TRBV13 and TRBJ2-7; D ambiguous. The sample taken for sequencing was PBMCs or T cells enriched from blood (not recorded which). The TCR was taken from a man younger than 40 who had been exposed to COVID-19. CDR3 region: CASSPLSSYEQYF. The CDR3 DNA is TGTGCCAGCAGCCCTCTGAGCTCCTACGAGCAGTACTTC.